This TCR beta chain was obtained from a study of blood T cells in healthy people across ages. This clonotype was detected a few times. Next came a second PCR, run for 7 to 11 cycles, which used a sample-barcoded 5' primer along with a J-beta primer mix. MiXCR, run by TCRdb on the 5' RACE reads, gives a single entry per CDR3 protein. This table has some 900,000 distinct CDR3 sequences, roughly 52% appearing once. This CDR3 contains 14 residues. V shed 4 bases and J 5 bases; nucleotides not matched to a gene: 7. Sequencing used blood. This sequence originates from a man between 25 and 39 years old in good health. The genes are TRBV12-3 or TRBV12-4 and TRBJ1-1; the match to TRBD1 covers 7 bases. As DNA, the CDR3 is TGTGCCAGCAGTTCCCAAGACAGGGCAACTGAAGCTTTCTTT. Translation gives CASSSQDRATEAFF.